The 20 T cell receptor beta chains listed next were all sequenced from one sample in a study of T cell changes during pregnancy in multiple sclerosis (dated by TCRdb to the late 2010s). Library creation used the immunoSEQ multiplex PCR assay. In its TCRdb copy, this immuneACCESS table keeps in-frame sequences only and misses some clones. Where compared with another copy, unresolved V genes explain less than half of these, and the others have no known cause. Present in this sample are 38,000 or so clones, 92% of which were seen just once. The leading ten clones occupy under 15% of the sample. The material was CD8+ T cells from peripheral blood mononuclear cells, obtained in the first trimester of pregnancy. The receptor source for this set is a female donor with multiple sclerosis, enrolled in a pregnancy study.

V gene TRBV7-8 combines with J gene TRBJ2-3, with D tentatively TRBD2 (6 bases). The CDR3 has 14 residues. Trimming removed 7 bases at V and 0 bases at J, with 11 bases between. Germline values: CDR1 SGHVS, CDR2 FQNEAQ. CDR3 in DNA: TGTGCCAGCATGCGCGGGGCAAGCACAGATACGCAGTATTTT. Translation gives CASMRGASTDTQYF.

This chain links TRBV19 with TRBJ2-1, with unresolved D. Trimming removed 1 base from V and 6 bases from J, with 4 bases in between. Germline V lookup: CDR1 LNHDA, CDR2 SQIVND (reference sequence). CDR3 length: 12 amino acids. The CDR3 region is CASSIASNEQFF. The CDR3 coding sequence is TGTGCCAGTAGTATAGCCTCCAATGAGCAGTTCTTC.

This clone was recorded only once. The V and J genes are TRBV2 and TRBJ2-7; 7 bases align to TRBD2. J lost 0 bases, V lost 9 bases, and 11 bases had no gene match. The CDR3 sequence is 15 residues long. Germline CDR1 and CDR2: SNHLY and FYNNEI. This chain's CDR3 is CASTRGSGVSYEQYF. CDR3 bases: TGTGCCAGTACACGAGGGAGCGGGGTCTCCTACGAGCAGTACTTC.

This chain connects TRBV5-6 to TRBJ2-7; maybe TRBD2 (7 bases). The CDR3 is made up of 19 amino acids. Germline V gene data show CDR1 as SGHDT and CDR2 as YYEEEE. The V and J ends lost 1 base and 4 bases respectively, with 27 bases between them. The CDR3 reads CASSLNWSRGGASRYEQYF. The CDR3 coding sequence is TGTGCCAGCAGCTTGAACTGGTCGCGAGGGGGGGCGAGTAGGTACGAGCAGTACTTC.

CDR3 region: CARLGGGETQYF. CDR3 nucleotides: TGCGCCAGGTTAGGGGGGGGAGAGACCCAGTACTTC. V and J are TRBV4-1 and TRBJ2-5, with D possibly TRBD2 on 7 matching bases. Germline values: CDR1 MGHRA, CDR2 YSYEKL. The ends were cut back, 9 bases at V and 4 bases at J, with 12 bases in the middle. This CDR3 has 12 amino acids.

The chain recombines TRBV11-2 with TRBJ2-1; no definite D call. The length of the CDR3 is 11 residues. Germline assignment: CDR1 SGHAT and CDR2 FQNNGV. V gave up 4 bases and J gave up 10 bases, with 8 bases separating them. The CDR3 loop reads CASSSTTEQFF. In DNA, the CDR3 is TGTGCCAGCAGCTCAACGACAGAGCAGTTCTTC.

V usage is TRBV5-4 and J usage is TRBJ1-2; 7 bases agree with TRBD1. Germline V gene data show CDR1 as SGHNT and CDR2 as YYREEE (reference sequence). The CDR3 contains 15 residues. J lost 7 bases, V lost 6 bases, and 15 bases had no gene match. In DNA, the CDR3 is TGTGCCAGCACGAGAACCCGAGAGGGGGCAAGTGGCTACACCTTC. Its translation: CASTRTREGASGYTF.

This clone was counted once. The rearrangement joins TRBV7-3 to TRBJ2-2; no firm D call. The V end was cut by 2 bases, the J end by 6 bases, with 7 bases between. The CDR3 totals 13 residues. CDR1 SGHTA and CDR2 FQGTGA come from the germline V gene. CDR3 sequence: CASSLSGPGELFF. The CDR3 DNA follows: TGTGCCAGCAGCTTATCGGGTCCCGGGGAGCTGTTTTTT.

The chain carries TRBV5-8 and TRBJ2-5; TRBD1 matches at 9 bases. CDR1 and CDR2 (germline): SGHTS, YDEGEE. The junction had 5 bases not matched to a gene; V was cut back by 5 bases and J by 0 bases. This CDR3 has 15 amino acids. The chain's CDR3 is CASRTGQGNQETQYF. CDR3 coding DNA: TGTGCCAGCAGAACCGGACAGGGGAACCAAGAGACCCAGTACTTC.

The CDR3 DNA is TGTGCCAGCAGCGTAGGGGAAAGGGGTAAGGAGCGGGGGTCCCCGCACGATGAGCAGTTCTTC. Translated: CASSVGERGKERGSPHDEQFF. The chain combines TRBV9 with TRBJ2-1, with 8 nucleotides matching TRBD2. The length of the CDR3 is 21 residues. Trimming cost V 0 bases and J 8 bases; bases outside gene matches: 25. Germline values: CDR1 SGDLS, CDR2 YYNGEE.

The chain employs TRBV5-1 and TRBJ1-1, with 9 bases matching TRBD1. Germline loops: CDR1 SGHRS, CDR2 YFSETQ. This CDR3 has 15 amino acids. Unmatched junction bases numbered 3, after V lost 0 bases and J lost 3 bases. CDR3 sequence (DNA): TGCGCCAGCAGCTTGGGGACAGGGGTGTACACTGAAGCTTTCTTT. This translates into CASSLGTGVYTEAFF.

The V call is TRBV6-4, the J call TRBJ2-1; 9 bases are a match to TRBD1. The CDR3 has 15 residues. Germline trimming cut 3 bases from V and 2 bases from J; bases unmatched to any gene: 2. Germline V gene data show CDR1 as MRHNA and CDR2 as SNTAGT. The CDR3 nucleotides are TGTGCCAGCAGTGAAACAGGGGGCCCCTACAATGAGCAGTTCTTC. Protein sequence: CASSETGGPYNEQFF.

The rearrangement joins TRBV6-5 to TRBJ2-7, with D unresolved. Per germline, CDR1 MNHEY and CDR2 SVGAGI. The length of the CDR3 is 12 residues. The germline V and J ends were trimmed by 5 bases and 3 bases, with 8 bases remaining between them. In nucleotides, the CDR3 is TGTGCCAGCAGTGGTTTAGACTACGAGCAGTACTTC. This translates into CASSGLDYEQYF.

The rearrangement uses TRBV7-8 and TRBJ1-2, with D perhaps TRBD1 (5 bases). The CDR3 consists of 12 residues. The germline gives CDR1 SGHVS, CDR2 FQNEAQ. Trimming pared 5 bases from V and 4 bases from J, leaving 8 bases between. The CDR3 coding sequence is TGTGCCAGCAGCCCAGACAGCTATGGCTACACCTTC. This encodes CASSPDSYGYTF. The variable domain in full, completed from reference TRBV7-8 and TRBJ1-2, reads GAGVSQSPRYKVAKRGQDVALRCDPISGHVSLFWYQQALGQGPEFLTYFQNEAQLDKSGLPSDRFFAERPEGSVSTLKIQRTQQEDSAVYLCASSPDSYGYTFGSGTRLTVV.

The chain couples TRBV2 to TRBJ2-5, with 7 bases lining up with TRBD2. The CDR3 runs 14 residues. Germline V gene data show CDR1 as SNHLY and CDR2 as FYNNEI. Losses at the gene ends were 2 bases for V and 5 bases for J; bases not matched to a gene: 5. CDR3 sequence reads: CASSEISGVETQYF. The CDR3 coding sequence is TGTGCCAGCAGTGAAATCAGCGGGGTGGAGACCCAGTACTTC.

The chain employs TRBV10-1 and TRBJ2-3; 13 bases are shared with TRBD2. V was clipped by 4 bases and J by 2 bases; unmatched bases: 9. CDR3 length: 18 amino acids. CDR1 and CDR2 (germline): WNHNN, SYGVQD (reference sequence). DNA for the CDR3: TGCGCCAGCAGTGGACTAGCGGGGGGTCACGGCGCCACAGATACGCAGTATTTT. This translates into CASSGLAGGHGATDTQYF.

In nucleotides, the CDR3 is TGTGCCAGCAGCCCGGCGGGGCAGGGAGCCTACGAGCAGTACTTC. Its translation is CASSPAGQGAYEQYF. The J gene is TRBJ2-7, the V gene TRBV13, with D possibly matching TRBD2 (6 bases). V was trimmed by 5 bases and J by 2 bases, leaving 16 bases between them. This CDR3 contains 15 residues. Germline values: CDR1 PRHDT, CDR2 FYEKMQ (reference sequence).

V gene TRBV9 combines with J gene TRBJ1-2; no reliable D call. This CDR3 is built from 12 residues. Per germline, CDR1 SGDLS and CDR2 YYNGEE. V was cut by 3 bases and J by 5 bases, with 8 bases left in between. The CDR3 is CASSGTEYGYTF. Written as DNA, the CDR3 is TGTGCCAGCAGCGGAACAGAGTATGGCTACACCTTC.

The chain combines TRBV21-1 with TRBJ1-1; TRBD1, as called in the table, went unchecked against the DNA. TRBV21-1 is reported as a pseudogene. The CDR3 is made up of 15 amino acids. CDR3 loop: CASRKGWYMNTEAFF. The CDR3 DNA reads TGTGCCAGCCGAAAGGGGTGGTACATGAACACTGAAGCTTTCTTT.

This sequence joins TRBV6-5 and TRBJ2-1; 11 bases are shared with TRBD2. The CDR3 extends over 15 amino acids. V trimming: 5 bases; J trimming: 5 bases; junction bases outside the gene matches: 5. Germline CDR1 MNHEY, CDR2 SVGAGI. The CDR3 reads CASSGSGGVHNEQFF. The CDR3 DNA is TGTGCCAGCAGTGGTAGCGGGGGGGTACACAATGAGCAGTTCTTC.